This T cell receptor (beta chain) emerged from a study of technical replicates of blood from a handful of donors. Sequenced by immunoSEQ multiplex PCR; TCRdb stores in-frame clones only, minus some. The profile shows about 70,000 clones, approximately 97% of them singletons. The sample consisted of T cells isolated from PBMCs. This clonotype was sampled from a human donor in good health.

CDR3 nucleotides: TGTGCCAGCAGTTTAGGGACACCGATCTATGGCTACACCTTC. Translating gives CASSLGTPIYGYTF. The chain joins TRBV25-1 to TRBJ1-2; possibly TRBD1 for D (6 bases). The V gene's germline CDR1 is MGHDK and CDR2 SYGVNS. The V end lost 5 bases, the J end lost 4 bases, and 14 bases lay between the germline ends. This CDR3 has 14 amino acids.